These T cell receptor beta chains were read from a single sample in a study of blood T cell repertoires in COVID-19. This table comes from immunoSEQ multiplex PCR, and its TCRdb copy is limited to in-frame clones, with some not included. The sample consists of about 200,000 clones, about 82% of them appearing once. The sample was peripheral blood. Receptors were obtained from a man aged 60 to 75 with COVID-19, enrolled during active disease. CDR3s include the opening cysteine and the closing phenylalanine or tryptophan. A D gene is named only where the DNA matches it firmly. Clone size appears in some rows only: once, few, many, or a class for an expanded clone.

>NA|TRBV12-2|NA|TRBJ2-2
TGTGCAAGTCGCTTTTTCGCTAGCGGGAGGAACACCGGGGAGCTGTTTTTT
CASRFFASGRNTGELFF
>few|TRBV27|NA|TRBJ1-2
TGTGCCAGCATTCCCCTCGGGGGAGCCGGAGCTAACTATGGCTACACCTTC
CASIPLGGAGANYGYTF
>few|TRBV7-3|NA|TRBJ1-1
TGTGCCAGCAGCTCGGGTCGTTCAGGGGCGTCTTTCTTT
CASSSGRSGASFF
>NA|TRBV6-5|TRBD1|TRBJ1-2
TGTGCCAGCAGGCAGGGGGGCCCTTATGGCTACACCTTC
CASRQGGPYGYTF
>NA|TRBV19|TRBD1|TRBJ1-4
TGTGCCAGTAGTGCCAGGGGGAGCGAAAAACTGTTTTTT
CASSARGSEKLFF
>NA|TRBV9|NA|TRBJ1-1
TGTGCCAGCAGCCCGCAGGTCGAAGCTTTCTTT
CASSPQVEAFF
>NA|TRBV30|TRBD1|TRBJ1-4
TGTGCCTGGAGTCCCGGACAGGGGGCGCAGATGTTTTTT
CAWSPGQGAQMFF
>once|TRBV2|TRBD2|TRBJ2-2
TGTGCCAGCAGGGGGGGACTAGCGGGAGTGAACACCGGGGAGCTGTTTTTT
CASRGGLAGVNTGELFF
>NA|TRBV19|NA|TRBJ1-5
TGTGCCAGTAGGGTTTTACAGAATAGCAATCAGCCCCAGCATTTT
CASRVLQNSNQPQHF
>NA|TRBV5-1|TRBD1|TRBJ2-1
TGCGCCAGCAGCAAGGACAGGGGTTACAATGAGCAGTTCTTC
CASSKDRGYNEQFF
>NA|TRBV27|TRBD2|TRBJ2-1
TGTGCCAGCAGTTTGAGCCGCGGGGGGAATGAGCAGTTCTTC
CASSLSRGGNEQFF
>few|TRBV20-1|TRBD1|TRBJ2-6
TGCAGTGCTAGTCCTCATCAGGGGGCTGGGGCCAACGTCCTGACTTTC
CSASPHQGAGANVLTF
>NA|TRBV9|NA|TRBJ1-4
TGTGCCAGCAGCGTAGGACAGTTAAATGAAAAACTGTTTTTT
CASSVGQLNEKLFF
>NA|TRBV5-6|NA|TRBJ2-7
TGTGCCAGCAGCTTGGCGGGCGAGCAGTACTTC
CASSLAGEQYF
>NA|TRBV21-1|NA|TRBJ2-1
TGTGCCAGCAGCAAAGGGGGACAGGGGCGAGTAGCGGCATACAATGAGCAGTTCTTC
CASSKGGQGRVAAYNEQFF
>NA|TRBV11-2|NA|TRBJ1-4
TGTGCCAGCAGCTCTTGGGACAATCTTAAACTGTTTTTT
CASSSWDNLKLFF
>NA|TRBV27|NA|TRBJ2-1
TGTGCCAGCAGTTCCCGACGGAGTAACCTATACAATGAGCAGTTCTTC
CASSSRRSNLYNEQFF
>NA|TRBV30|NA|TRBJ1-5
TGTGCCTGGAGCGGCGGAATCAATCAGCCCCAGCATTTT
CAWSGGINQPQHF
>few|TRBV15|NA|TRBJ1-6
TGTGCCACCAGCGCTATGGGGGGGGCCCTCCACTTT
CATSAMGGALHF
>NA|TRBV19|NA|TRBJ1-5
TGTGCCAGTAACAGGGACAAGGGGCATCAGCCCCAGCATTTT
CASNRDKGHQPQHF
>NA|TRBV7-9|NA|TRBJ1-6
TGTGCCAGCAGCGTTCGCTACTCCTATAATTCACCCCTCCACTTT
CASSVRYSYNSPLHF
>once|TRBV7-9|NA|TRBJ2-7
TGTGCCAGCAGCTTAGTAGTGTATCCCTACGAGCAGTACTTC
CASSLVVYPYEQYF
>NA|TRBV28|NA|TRBJ1-6
TGTGCCAGCAGGCCATCGACAGGCAGAAATTCACCCCTCCACTTT
CASRPSTGRNSPLHF
>NA|TRBV18|TRBD1|TRBJ2-2
TGTGCCAGCTCACCACCGGGACAGGGGACGAGCGGGGAGCTGTTTTTT
CASSPPGQGTSGELFF
>NA|TRBV4-1|TRBD1|TRBJ2-1
TGCGCCAGCAGCCAAACACACAGGGGGAATGAGCAGTTCTTC
CASSQTHRGNEQFF
>NA|TRBV15|TRBD1|TRBJ1-2
TGTGCCACCAGCATAAGGGGACAGGGGAATGGCTACACCTTC
CATSIRGQGNGYTF
>NA|TRBV15|NA|TRBJ1-1
TGTGCCACCGGTCGGGGAGAGAACACTGAAGCTTTCTTT
CATGRGENTEAFF
>NA|TRBV30|NA|TRBJ2-7
TGTGCCTGGAGTGTCGCGTACGAGCAGTACTTC
CAWSVAYEQYF
>NA|TRBV7-9|NA|TRBJ1-3
TGTGCCAGCAGCTCAGCCCTGGGGCCAACCTCTGGAAACACCATATATTTT
CASSSALGPTSGNTIYF
>once|TRBV19|TRBD1|TRBJ1-2
TGTGCCAGTAGTTGGCAGGGGGCAGACTATGGCTACACCTTC
CASSWQGADYGYTF
>NA|TRBV24-1|NA|TRBJ2-1
TGTGCCACCAGTGATCCCGACTCTACGTATGAGCAGTTCTTC
CATSDPDSTYEQFF
>NA|TRBV2|TRBD1|TRBJ1-4
TGTGCCAGCAGTGATCTAGGGACAGGGGAAAAACTGTTTTTT
CASSDLGTGEKLFF
>NA|TRBV28|NA|TRBJ2-6
TGTGCCAGCAGTTTAGGCTTTTCTGGGGCCAACGTCCTGACTTTC
CASSLGFSGANVLTF
>NA|TRBV27|NA|TRBJ1-5
TGTGCCAGCAGTGCCCGGGGGGTCTTTAGCAATCAGCCCCAGCATTTT
CASSARGVFSNQPQHF
>NA|TRBV27|NA|TRBJ1-2
TGTGCCAGCAGTCACGACAGAGACTATGGCTACACCTTC
CASSHDRDYGYTF
>NA|TRBV19|TRBD1|TRBJ1-2
TGTGCCAGTAGTGTCGGACAGGCTCACGGAGGCTACACCTTC
CASSVGQAHGGYTF
>NA|TRBV3-1/TRBV3-2|NA|TRBJ1-1
TGTGCCAGCAGCCAAACAGGGATGAACACTGAAGCTTTCTTT
CASSQTGMNTEAFF
>NA|TRBV7-9|TRBD1|TRBJ1-2
TGTGCCAGCAGCACCGGGACAGCCGGCTACACCTTC
CASSTGTAGYTF
>NA|TRBV4-3|NA|TRBJ1-2
TGCGCCAGCAGCCAAGATGGCAGAAACTATGGCTACACCTTC
CASSQDGRNYGYTF
>NA|TRBV4-3|NA|TRBJ2-2
TGCGCCAGCAGCCAAGAAGAGGGAAGGAACACCGGGGAGCTGTTTTTT
CASSQEEGRNTGELFF
>NA|TRBV5-1|NA|TRBJ2-7
TGCGCCAGCAGCCGCGGGCAAGGCGAGCAGTACTTC
CASSRGQGEQYF
>NA|TRBV5-4|TRBD1|TRBJ2-7
TGTGCCAGCAGCTTAGGGGGCCTTGCTTGGGGCGAGCAGTACTTC
CASSLGGLAWGEQYF
>NA|TRBV6-6|TRBD2|TRBJ2-7
TGTGCCAGCAGTTTTCCCCCCCTGTCGGGGGGCGAGCAGTACTTC
CASSFPPLSGGEQYF